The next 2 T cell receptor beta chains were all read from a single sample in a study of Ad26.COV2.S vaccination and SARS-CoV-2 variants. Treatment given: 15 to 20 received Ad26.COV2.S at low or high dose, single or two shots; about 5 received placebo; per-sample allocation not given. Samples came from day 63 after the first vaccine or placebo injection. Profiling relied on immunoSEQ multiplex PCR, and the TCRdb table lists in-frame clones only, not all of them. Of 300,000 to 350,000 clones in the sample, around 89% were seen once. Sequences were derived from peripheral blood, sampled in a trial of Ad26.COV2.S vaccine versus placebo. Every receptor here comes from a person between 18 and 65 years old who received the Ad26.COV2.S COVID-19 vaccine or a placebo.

The CDR3 here is CASSPSLRPERYEQYF. The CDR3 nucleotides are TGTGCCAGCAGCCCCTCGCTAAGGCCGGAACGCTACGAGCAGTACTTC. The rearrangement links TRBV5-6 to TRBJ2-7; D gene unclear. With 4 bases removed from V and 3 bases from J, the gap between germline ends came to 20 bases. CDR1 SGHDT and CDR2 YYEEEE come from the germline V gene. This CDR3 region has 16 residues.

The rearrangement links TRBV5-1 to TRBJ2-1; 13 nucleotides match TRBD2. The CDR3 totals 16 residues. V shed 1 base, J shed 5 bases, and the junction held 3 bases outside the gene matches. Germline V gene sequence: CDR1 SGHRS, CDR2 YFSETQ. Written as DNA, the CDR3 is TGCGCCAGCAGCTTGAACGGACTAGCGGGGGACAATGAGCAGTTCTTC. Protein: CASSLNGLAGDNEQFF.